Sequencing of this TCR beta chain was carried out in a study of T cell responses to AZD1222 COVID-19 vaccine. General study points: Only five to seven individuals given AZD1222 were seropositive at baseline. Among the donors, most were white British and more were female, and clonal diversity was possibly underestimated. Without day 14 samples, only post-peak T cell repertoires were studied. Spike-specific TCR breadth rose after two AZD1222 doses, and depth rose as well.

The CDR3 is 15 amino acids. V trimming: 4 bases; J trimming: 4 bases; junction bases outside the gene matches: 4. Germline CDR1 and CDR2: LGHDT and YNNKEL (reference sequence). For this clone: The antigen is undetermined.

The assay was immunoSEQ multiplex PCR, and TCRdb's table has in-frame clones only and misses some. This repertoire shows 15,000 to 20,000 clones, roughly 79% found once; its top ten account for roughly a fifth. V gene TRBV3-1 (or the pseudogene TRBV3-2) combines with J gene TRBJ1-6; 7 nucleotides match TRBD1. The source material was peripheral blood, sampled 28 days after the second AZD1222 dose. The receptor comes from an adult who received the AZD1222 COVID-19 vaccine. CDR3 residues: CASSLTQGYNSPLHF. The CDR3 DNA sequence: TGTGCCAGCAGCCTCACACAGGGGTATAATTCACCCCTCCACTTT.